This is a list of T cell receptor beta chains from one sample in a study of blood T cells in healthy people across ages. TCRdb reprocessed the 5' RACE reads via MiXCR and lists one record per CDR3 protein. The sample yields 1.5 million to 2 million distinct CDR3 sequences, roughly 30% seen once. The specimen was blood. All receptors derive from a woman in her 30s in good health. Each CDR3 is given with its conserved first and last residue. A D gene is named only where the DNA matches it firmly. Not every row has a clone size; where given, it reads once, few, many or a size class.

D gene | J gene | V gene | clone size | CDR3 DNA | CDR3 protein
- | TRBJ1-4 | TRBV7-9 | few | TGTGCCAGCATCCGAGACTCTTCCTCCGCGGGTGAAAAACTGTTTTTT | CASIRDSSSAGEKLFF
TRBD2 | TRBJ2-7 | TRBV27 | - | TGTGCCAGCAGTACTAGCGTACGAACCTACGAGCAGTACTTC | CASSTSVRTYEQYF
TRBD1 | TRBJ1-1 | TRBV6-5 | - | TGTGCCAGCAGTTCCCCGACAGGGCTGAACACTGAAGCTTTCTTT | CASSSPTGLNTEAFF
TRBD2 | TRBJ2-1 | TRBV24-1 | once | TGTGCCACCACTACCAGAGAGCGGGGTCTTTATAGTGAGCAGTTCTTC | CATTTRERGLYSEQFF
TRBD1 | TRBJ1-1 | TRBV30 | - | TGTGCCTGGAGCAGGGGGATGAACACTGAAGCTTTCTTT | CAWSRGMNTEAFF
TRBD1 | TRBJ1-5 | TRBV19 | - | TGTGCCACCACCACAGGGGGCAATCAGCCCCAGCATTTT | CATTTGGNQPQHF
- | TRBJ1-4 | TRBV20-1 | few | TGCAGTGCTATTGAGACCGCCATGGAAAAACTGTTTTTT | CSAIETAMEKLFF
- | TRBJ2-2 | TRBV6-5 | - | TGTGCCAGCAGTAAGGCGCTCTCGAACACCGGGGAGCTGTTTTTT | CASSKALSNTGELFF
- | TRBJ1-5 | TRBV5-1 | - | TGCGCCAGCAGCTTGGACCGCCCGGATCAGCCCCAGCATTTT | CASSLDRPDQPQHF
- | TRBJ1-2 | TRBV4-3 | few | TGCGCCAGCAGCCAAGATCGGGGGGCGGCCTATGGCTACACCTTC | CASSQDRGAAYGYTF
- | TRBJ2-7 | TRBV20-1 | - | TGCAGTGCTAGGGGTTCCAGGGAGTACGAGCAGTACTTC | CSARGSREYEQYF
- | TRBJ2-7 | TRBV2 | few | TGTGCCGGTGGGGGGGCAACTTACGAGCAGTACTTC | CAGGGATYEQYF
- | TRBJ2-5 | TRBV11-2 | few | TGTGCCAGCAGCTTAGTGACTGCCGCCCAGTACTTC | CASSLVTAAQYF
TRBD1 | TRBJ1-2 | TRBV5-1 | many | TGCGCCAGCAGCTCGACAGGGAATGGCTACACCTTC | CASSSTGNGYTF
TRBD1 | TRBJ2-7 | TRBV15 | - | TGTGCCACCAGCAGCGGACAGGTCAATGAGCAGTACTTC | CATSSGQVNEQYF
- | TRBJ2-1 | TRBV7-2 | - | TGTACCAGCAGCTCTCGGACTAACTACAATGAGCAGTTCTTC | CTSSSRTNYNEQFF
- | TRBJ2-1 | TRBV6-5 | - | TGTGCCAGCAGGAAAGATGCCGATGAGCAGTTCTTC | CASRKDADEQFF
- | TRBJ2-1 | TRBV6-6 | few | TGTGCCAGCATCAGGGATCCCCTTCTGAGCAATGAGCAGTTCTTC | CASIRDPLLSNEQFF
- | TRBJ2-7 | TRBV27 | - | TGTGCCAGCAGTACTACTCTGGTCTACGAGCAGTACTTC | CASSTTLVYEQYF
- | TRBJ2-7 | TRBV5-4 | many | TGTGCCAGCGGAACTGTGGGAGGCGAGCAGTACTTC | CASGTVGGEQYF
- | TRBJ2-7 | TRBV9 | - | TGTGCCAGCAGCGTAGGCAGCCCTAATATTCCCTACGAGCAGTACTTC | CASSVGSPNIPYEQYF
- | TRBJ1-2 | TRBV20-1 | few | TGCAGTGCACCGCAGGTTTCCGCTGGCTACACCTTC | CSAPQVSAGYTF
TRBD2 | TRBJ2-1 | TRBV5-5 | - | TGTGCCAGCAGCCGGACTAGCTGGCTTTACAATGAGCAGTTCTTC | CASSRTSWLYNEQFF
TRBD1 | TRBJ2-4 | TRBV11-2 | few | TGTGCCAGCAGCTTGGGTCAGGGGGCATCCTACGGGCAGTACTTC | CASSLGQGASYGQYF
- | TRBJ2-1 | TRBV6-2/TRBV6-3 | once | TGTGCCAGCAGCTACCGACAGGTTCCCTACAATGAGCAGTTCTTC | CASSYRQVPYNEQFF
- | TRBJ2-5 | TRBV7-2 | - | TGTGCCAGCAGCTTCGTACAAGAGGCCCAGTACTTC | CASSFVQEAQYF
- | TRBJ1-4 | TRBV10-3 | - | TGTGCCTCTGGACAGAATGAAAAACTGTTTTTT | CASGQNEKLFF
TRBD1 | TRBJ1-2 | TRBV6-5 | - | TGTGCCACCACAAAGACATTCCGGGACAGGGAAAACGGCTACACCTTC | CATTKTFRDRENGYTF
- | TRBJ1-2 | TRBV20-1 | few | - | CSASDMAYGCTF
TRBD2 | TRBJ2-5 | TRBV20-1 | few | TGCAGTGCCCGGCCAAGCGGGAGGGCCCAAGAGACCCAGTACTTC | CSARPSGRAQETQYF
- | TRBJ2-7 | TRBV20-1 | many | TGCAGTGCTAGGCCTGTTAACTCCTACGAGCAGTACTTC | CSARPVNSYEQYF
- | TRBJ2-4 | TRBV12-3/TRBV12-4 | few | TGTGCCAGCAGTTTTAAGATCGGGTCCGTGGTAGCCAAAAACATTCAGTACTTC | CASSFKIGSVVAKNIQYF
- | TRBJ2-7 | TRBV20-1 | once | TGCAGTGCTAGCCCCCGAGGCGAGCAGTACTTC | CSASPRGEQYF
- | TRBJ1-2 | TRBV6-6 | once | TGTGCCAGCAGCGACTCAAGCTATGGCTACACCTTC | CASSDSSYGYTF
- | TRBJ2-3 | TRBV6-1 | - | TGTGCCAGCAGTGCCCTGAGAGGGGGAGCAGATACGCAGTATTTT | CASSALRGGADTQYF
- | TRBJ2-1 | TRBV5-1 | - | TGCGCCAGCGGGATGAGCTCCTACAATGAGCAGTTCTTC | CASGMSSYNEQFF
TRBD2 | TRBJ2-7 | TRBV20-1 | few | TGCAGTGCTCCCTCCGGGACTAGGGACTACGAGCAGTACTTC | CSAPSGTRDYEQYF
TRBD1 | TRBJ1-4 | TRBV7-6 | few | TGTGCCAGCAGCCGCGGGGGACAGGGGACCGAAAAACTGTTTTTT | CASSRGGQGTEKLFF
TRBD1 | TRBJ2-7 | TRBV20-1 | - | TGCAGTGCTAGAGCCAGACTTGGGACAGGGAGCTACGAGCAGTACTTC | CSARARLGTGSYEQYF
- | TRBJ1-2 | TRBV7-9 | - | TGTGCCAGCAGCCCTCAGGGATTTGGTGGCTACACCTTC | CASSPQGFGGYTF
- | TRBJ2-7 | TRBV6-2/TRBV6-3 | - | TGTGCCAGCAACCTTGTCGGGTTAGTCTACGAGCAGTACTTC | CASNLVGLVYEQYF
TRBD1 | TRBJ2-7 | TRBV10-3 | - | TGTGCCATCAGTTCGGGACAGGGCGATGAGCAGTACTTC | CAISSGQGDEQYF
- | TRBJ2-6 | TRBV27 | few | TGTGCCAGCAGTCTTAGACGGGTCTCTGGGGCCAACGTCCTGACTTTC | CASSLRRVSGANVLTF
- | TRBJ2-7 | TRBV7-9 | once | TGTGCCACGAGCGGGACAAGGGGTATCGAGCAGTACTTC | CATSGTRGIEQYF
TRBD2 | TRBJ2-1 | TRBV4-3 | few | TGCGCCAGCAGCCAAGGTAATAGCGGGACGATTGAGCAGTTCTTC | CASSQGNSGTIEQFF
- | TRBJ2-1 | TRBV9 | - | TGTGCCAGCAGCGTAGCCCAGAATGAGCAGTTCTTC | CASSVAQNEQFF
- | TRBJ1-1 | TRBV9 | few | TGTGCCAGCAGCGTAGCCGACGGGGGGCGGACTGAAGCTTTCTTT | CASSVADGGRTEAFF
- | TRBJ2-2 | TRBV12-3/TRBV12-4 | - | TGTGCCAGCAGTTTATCTCCTGCGCATATCGGGGGACAACAGGGAGGCGGGGAGCTGTTTTTT | CASSLSPAHIGGQQGGGELFF
TRBD2 | TRBJ2-5 | TRBV7-2 | once | TGTGCCAGCAGCTTGAGCGGGGGGCCAGAAGAGACCCAGTACTTC | CASSLSGGPEETQYF
- | TRBJ2-7 | TRBV20-1 | - | TGCAGTGCTAGTGTAATTGGCTACGAGCAGTACTTC | CSASVIGYEQYF
TRBD1 | TRBJ1-1 | TRBV18 | few | TGTGCCAGCTCACCGATCAGACAGGGCCGAACCTTGAGTACTGAAGCTTTCTTT | CASSPIRQGRTLSTEAFF
- | TRBJ2-5 | TRBV11-2 | - | TGTGCCAGCAGCCCCGCCTCCGGGGAGACCCAGTACTTC | CASSPASGETQYF
- | TRBJ2-7 | TRBV24-1 | - | TGTACCACCAGTGCCCCAGGCACAGGGATGGGCGAGCAGTACTTC | CTTSAPGTGMGEQYF
- | TRBJ2-4 | TRBV28 | few | TGTGCCAGCAGCGTGACGACCTACGACTCCAAAAACATTCAGTACTTC | CASSVTTYDSKNIQYF
- | TRBJ2-1 | TRBV20-1 | once | TGCAGTACTAGAGATAGCGGACGGGGCAATGAGCAGTTCTTC | CSTRDSGRGNEQFF